This passage covers 13 T cell receptor beta chains from one sample sequenced in a study of T cells in Graves' hyperthyroidism and ophthalmopathy. TCR beta CDR3 regions were amplified from RNA transcripts. The HTBI primer set served for first-round RT-PCR of the TCR CDR3. TCRdb called the multiplex PCR reads again in MiXCR, with one record for every CDR3 protein. The table includes fewer than 450,000 distinct CDR3 sequences, about 17% detected once. Sample: blood. The receptor set was obtained from a woman aged 30 to 39 with Graves' hyperthyroidism that later progressed to Graves' ophthalmopathy.

Regarding this clonotype: This sequence may be a read error, since a much larger clone differs from it by one base. No conserved phenylalanine or tryptophan ends this CDR3, so it is likely a read error. CDR3 bases: TGTGCCAGCAGTCCCCGGTGGCGTAGTCAAGAGACCCAGTACTCC. This codes for CASSPRWRSQETQYS. The rearrangement joins TRBV27 to TRBJ2-5, with D hard to call. Germline V lookup: CDR1 MNHEY, CDR2 SMNVEV (reference sequence). The CDR3 is 15 residues long. V shed 5 bases and J shed 2 bases, with 15 bases lying between them.

The chain carries TRBV3-1 and TRBJ2-2; no clear D. The CDR3 spans 13 residues. Germline V gene lookup returns CDR1 LGHDT and CDR2 YNNKEL (reference sequence). Deletions cut 3 bases from V and 6 bases from J, with 8 bases between. CDR3 DNA: TGTGCCAGCAGCCATGGTAGTCCCGGGGAGCTGTTTTTT. Amino acids: CASSHGSPGELFF.

This clonotype was detected many times. Possible read error: a much larger clone is one base away. The genes are TRBV27 and TRBJ2-1; the D is unclear. Looked up from germline, CDR1 is MNHEY and CDR2 is SMNVEV (reference sequence). The CDR3 has 13 residues. Deletions cut 2 bases from V and 7 bases from J, with 9 bases between. The CDR3 region has the DNA TGTGCCAGCAGTTTAGGCAGGACGAATGAGCAGTTCTTC. This sequence encodes CASSLGRTNEQFF.

This chain uses TRBV11-2 with TRBJ2-1; D might be TRBD1 (7 bases). The length of the CDR3 is 15 residues. V gave up 0 bases and J gave up 7 bases, with 13 bases separating them. Germline V gene lookup returns CDR1 SGHAT and CDR2 FQNNGV. CDR3 sequence: CASSLDLAGGNEQFF. CDR3 DNA: TGTGCCAGCAGCTTAGATCTAGCAGGGGGGAATGAGCAGTTCTTC.

This clonotype was seen ten or more times. This chain uses TRBV2 with TRBJ2-7; TRBD1 matches at 7 bases. The J segment lost 0 bases and the V segment lost 0 bases, leaving 5 bases of the junction unmatched. Per the germline V gene, CDR1 is SNHLY and CDR2 is FYNNEI. The CDR3 is 16 amino acids. The CDR3 DNA sequence: TGTGCCAGCAGTGAAGCGGACAGGTTAAGCTCCTACGAGCAGTACTTC. It codes for CASSEADRLSSYEQYF.

This clonotype was counted at least ten times. The chain uses TRBV3-1 and TRBJ2-1, with 10 nucleotides matching TRBD2. V lost 4 bases, J lost 7 bases, and 10 bases stayed unmatched. CDR3 length equals 16 residues. Germline V lookup: CDR1 LGHDT, CDR2 YNNKEL (reference sequence). The CDR3 is CASSPYIAGGKNEQFF. For the CDR3, the DNA is TGTGCCAGCAGCCCCTATATAGCGGGGGGAAAGAATGAGCAGTTCTTC.

This clonotype was seen ten or more times. The chain links TRBV10-3 to TRBJ1-2; TRBD1 matches 11 bases. The J segment lost 5 bases and the V segment lost 2 bases, leaving 10 bases of the junction unmatched. Germline lookup yields CDR1 ENHRY and CDR2 SYGVKD. The CDR3 extends over 17 amino acids. CDR3 loop: CAISEIRRDRGKYGYTF. The CDR3 DNA reads as TGTGCCATCAGTGAGATCCGAAGGGACAGGGGGAAGTATGGCTACACCTTC.

The CDR3: CASSPTAGETSPLHF. DNA of the CDR3: TGTGCCAGTAGTCCAACAGCGGGCGAAACTTCACCCCTCCACTTT. This chain uses TRBV19 with TRBJ1-6; D unclear. Trimming pared 5 bases from V and 9 bases from J, leaving 17 bases between. Germline CDR1 and CDR2: LNHDA and SQIVND (reference sequence). CDR3 length: 15 residues.

This clonotype was seen many times. The V and J genes are TRBV7-9 and TRBJ2-7, with no clear D. The V gene lost 6 bases and the J gene lost 4 bases, with 7 bases spanning the gap. Per germline, CDR1 SEHNR and CDR2 FQNEAQ (reference sequence). The CDR3 runs 11 residues. This CDR3 reads CASSLDYEQYF. As DNA, the CDR3 is TGTGCCAGCAGTCTGGATTACGAGCAGTACTTC.

The V gene is TRBV28, the J gene TRBJ2-5; TRBD2 agrees at 10 bases. The junction had 4 bases not matched to a gene; V was cut back by 5 bases and J by 4 bases. Germline-derived CDR1 and CDR2 are MDHEN and SYDVKM. The CDR3 contains 14 residues. CDR3 region: CASSHLAGAETQYF. Written as DNA, the CDR3 is TGTGCCAGCAGTCACCTAGCGGGAGCAGAGACCCAGTACTTC. Variable domain in full (rest from reference TRBV28 and TRBJ2-5): DVKVTQSSRYLVKRTGEKVFLECVQDMDHENMFWYRQDPGLGLRLIYFSYDVKMKEKGDIPEGYSVSREKKERFSLILESASTNQTSMYLCASSHLAGAETQYFGPGTRLLVL.

The genes are TRBV10-1 and TRBJ2-3, with no clear D. Per germline, CDR1 WNHNN and CDR2 SYGVQD (reference sequence). CDR3 length equals 14 residues. V lost 3 bases and J 0 bases, leaving 7 bases between the germline ends. Here the CDR3 reads CASSDADSTDTQYF. The CDR3 DNA reads TGCGCCAGCAGTGATGCGGATAGCACAGATACGCAGTATTTT.

This clonotype was counted ten times or more. The chain links TRBV12-3 or TRBV12-4 to TRBJ2-5; D is undetermined. V was clipped by 7 bases and J by 5 bases, with 14 bases between them. CDR3 length: 13 amino acids. CDR3 nucleotides: TGTGCCAGCAACCCAATAGGAAGCGAGACCCAGTACTTC. Its protein product is CASNPIGSETQYF.

In its sample, this clonotype was seen many times. The chain combines TRBV20-1 with TRBJ2-7; TRBD1 matches 12 bases. Per germline, CDR1 DFQATT and CDR2 SNEGSKA (reference sequence). The V gene end was trimmed by 7 bases and the J gene end by 3 bases; junction bases not matched to a gene: 10. The CDR3 runs 15 residues. The CDR3, as DNA: TGCAGTGGTGAGCCGGGACAGGGGGCTTTCTACGAGCAGTACTTC. Translating gives CSGEPGQGAFYEQYF.